The next 12 T cell receptor beta chains were all read from a single sample in a study of CD8 T cells in Susac syndrome. RNA totalling roughly 0.45 to 1 ug underwent reverse transcription with random hexamers. TCRdb analysed the immunoSEQ multiplex PCR reads with MiXCR anew, one entry per CDR3 protein. The sample has around 200,000 distinct CDR3 sequences, around 93% seen once. The sample consisted of CD8+ T cells from PBMCs. The origin of the receptors is a human donor with Susac syndrome.

The rearrangement uses TRBV15 and TRBJ1-1; D remains unclear. V lost 4 bases and J lost 1, with 7 bases in between. The CDR3 is made up of 13 amino acids. Per the germline V gene, CDR1 is LNHNV and CDR2 is YYDKDF (reference sequence). The CDR3: CATSTGGNTEAFF. CDR3 nucleotide sequence: TGTGCCACCAGCACGGGTGGGAACACTGAAGCTTTCTTT. Filled out from reference TRBV15 and TRBJ1-1, the complete variable domain reads DAMVIQNPRYQVTQFGKPVTLSCSQTLNHNVMYWYQQKSSQAPKLLFHYYDKDFNNEADTPDNFQSRRPNTSFCFLDIRSPGLGDTAMYLCATSTGGNTEAFFGQGTRLTVV.

The chain recombines TRBV7-9 with TRBJ2-7; D unclear. The CDR3 is made up of 14 amino acids. CDR1 is SEHNR and CDR2 is FQNEAQ in the germline V gene (reference sequence). V was trimmed by 5 bases and J by 3 bases, leaving 14 bases between them. CDR3 bases: TGTGCCAGCAGCCCCCCTAAGGACCTCTACGAGCAGTACTTC. Protein sequence: CASSPPKDLYEQYF.

This clonotype was recorded only once. This chain links TRBV2 with TRBJ1-1; possibly TRBD1 for D (5 bases). Germline loops: CDR1 SNHLY, CDR2 FYNNEI. Trimming took 6 bases from V and 11 from J, leaving 16 bases between them. The CDR3 length is 12 residues. Here the CDR3 DNA reads TGTGCCAGCAGGCGGGTGGCAGAGGGGGCTTTCTTT. This sequence encodes CASRRVAEGAFF.

The chain carries TRBV19 and TRBJ2-1; TRBD2 aligns across 14 bases. The trim removed 3 bases at V and 1 base at J, leaving 8 bases unmatched. The CDR3 is 19 residues long. Per the germline V gene, CDR1 is LNHDA and CDR2 is SQIVND (reference sequence). The CDR3 DNA follows: TGTGCCAGTAGTATCCCGGGACTAGCGGGAGTATTTTCCTACAATGAGCAGTTCTTC. It yields the protein CASSIPGLAGVFSYNEQFF. The variable domain in full, completed from reference TRBV19 and TRBJ2-1, reads DGGITQSPKYLFRKEGQNVTLSCEQNLNHDAMYWYRQDPGQGLRLIYYSQIVNDFQKGDIAEGYSVSREKKESFPLTVTSAQKNPTAFYLCASSIPGLAGVFSYNEQFFGPGTRLTVL.

This sequence joins TRBV6-1 and TRBJ1-1; D unresolved. Germline CDR1 and CDR2: MNHNS and SASEGT. V lost 2 bases and J 5 bases, leaving 6 bases between the germline ends. The CDR3 is 12 amino acids. The CDR3 spells CASSEWRTEAFF. DNA for the CDR3: TGTGCCAGCAGTGAATGGAGGACTGAAGCTTTCTTT.

This clonotype was counted once. V gene TRBV9 combines with J gene TRBJ2-1, with 7 bases aligning to TRBD2. Germline-derived CDR1 and CDR2 are SGDLS and YYNGEE. Unmatched junction bases numbered 4, after V lost 4 bases and J lost 6 bases. The CDR3 spans 13 residues. Here the CDR3 DNA reads TGTGCCAGCAGCCAAGCGGGGTTCAATGAGCAGTTCTTC. This sequence encodes CASSQAGFNEQFF.

The chain employs TRBV29-1 and TRBJ1-2; 7 bases are a match to TRBD1. This CDR3 contains 14 residues. The trim removed 1 base at V and 2 bases at J, leaving 4 bases unmatched. Germline-derived CDR1 and CDR2 are SQVTM and ANQGSEA. CDR3 amino acids: CSVEGDRLNYGYTF. In nucleotides, the CDR3 is TGCAGCGTTGAAGGGGACAGACTCAACTATGGCTACACCTTC.

The rearrangement joins TRBV27 to TRBJ2-1; 10 nucleotides agree with TRBD1. V trimming: 5 bases; J trimming: 5 bases; junction bases outside the gene matches: 15. The CDR3 is 18 amino acids. CDR1 and CDR2 (germline): MNHEY, SMNVEV (reference sequence). Here the CDR3 reads CASSGGTGDKEYHNEQFF. CDR3 sequence (DNA): TGTGCCAGCAGTGGAGGGACAGGGGACAAGGAATACCACAATGAGCAGTTCTTC.

This clonotype was found once. The chain is built from TRBV20-1 and TRBJ1-4, with D unclear. Trimming took 0 bases from V and 5 from J, leaving 10 bases between them. The CDR3 length is 14 residues. CDR1 and CDR2 from the germline V gene are DFQATT and SNEGSKA (reference sequence). In nucleotides, the CDR3 is TGCAGTGCTAGAGATCGGCCAGTAAATGAAAAACTGTTTTTT. Protein product: CSARDRPVNEKLFF.

This chain joins TRBV7-8 and TRBJ2-1, with 10 bases lining up with TRBD1. Trimming at V came to 2 bases and at J to 4 bases, leaving 2 bases not matched to a gene. Per germline, CDR1 SGHVS and CDR2 FQNEAQ. This CDR3 spans 15 amino acids. Written as DNA, the CDR3 is TGTGCCAGCAGCTTAAGGGACAGGGGATACAATGAGCAGTTCTTC. It codes for CASSLRDRGYNEQFF. Filled out from reference TRBV7-8 and TRBJ2-1, the complete variable domain reads GAGVSQSPRYKVAKRGQDVALRCDPISGHVSLFWYQQALGQGPEFLTYFQNEAQLDKSGLPSDRFFAERPEGSVSTLKIQRTQQEDSAVYLCASSLRDRGYNEQFFGPGTRLTVL.

The table lists this clonotype with a count of one. The genes are TRBV4-1 and TRBJ1-1, with D possibly matching TRBD1 (6 bases). Germline V lookup: CDR1 MGHRA, CDR2 YSYEKL. This CDR3 is built from 14 residues. V shed 2 bases and J shed 3 bases, with 10 bases lying between them. The CDR3 spells CASSQTYRDTEAFF. The CDR3 DNA reads as TGCGCCAGCAGCCAAACCTACAGGGACACTGAAGCTTTCTTT.

In this sample, this clonotype turned up once. This sequence joins TRBV9 and TRBJ1-1, with D hard to call. CDR3 size: 15 residues. CDR1 and CDR2 from the germline V gene are SGDLS and YYNGEE. V was cut by 5 bases and J by 1 base, with 15 bases left in between. CDR3 sequence reads: CASSNQNRGNTEAFF. In DNA, the CDR3 is TGTGCCAGCAGTAATCAAAACCGCGGGAACACTGAAGCTTTCTTT.